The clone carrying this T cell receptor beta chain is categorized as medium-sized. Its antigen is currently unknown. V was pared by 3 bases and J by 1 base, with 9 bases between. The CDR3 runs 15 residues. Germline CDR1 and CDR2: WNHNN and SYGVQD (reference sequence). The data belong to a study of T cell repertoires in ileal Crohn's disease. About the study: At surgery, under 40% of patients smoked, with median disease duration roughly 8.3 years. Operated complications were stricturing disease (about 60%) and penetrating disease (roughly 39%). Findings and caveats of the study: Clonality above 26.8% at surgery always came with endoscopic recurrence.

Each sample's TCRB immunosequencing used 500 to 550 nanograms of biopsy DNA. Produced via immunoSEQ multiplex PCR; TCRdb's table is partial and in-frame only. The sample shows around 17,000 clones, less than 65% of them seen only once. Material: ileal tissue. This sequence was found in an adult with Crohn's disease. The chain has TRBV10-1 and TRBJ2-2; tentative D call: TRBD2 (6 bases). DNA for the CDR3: TGCGCCAGCAGTGACTTAGCGGTGAACACCGGGGAGCTGTTTTTT. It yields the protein CASSDLAVNTGELFF.